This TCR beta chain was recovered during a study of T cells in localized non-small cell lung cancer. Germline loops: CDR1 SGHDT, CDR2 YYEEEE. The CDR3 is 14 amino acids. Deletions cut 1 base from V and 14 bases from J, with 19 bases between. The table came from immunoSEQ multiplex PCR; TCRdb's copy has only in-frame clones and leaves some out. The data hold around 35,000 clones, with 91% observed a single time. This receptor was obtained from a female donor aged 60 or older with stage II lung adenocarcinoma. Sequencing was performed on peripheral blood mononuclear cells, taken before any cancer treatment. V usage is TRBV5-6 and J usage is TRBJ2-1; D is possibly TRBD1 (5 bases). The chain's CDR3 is CASSLPIPRDREFF. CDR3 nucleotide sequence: TGTGCCAGCAGCTTGCCCATTCCCAGGGATAGGGAGTTCTTC.